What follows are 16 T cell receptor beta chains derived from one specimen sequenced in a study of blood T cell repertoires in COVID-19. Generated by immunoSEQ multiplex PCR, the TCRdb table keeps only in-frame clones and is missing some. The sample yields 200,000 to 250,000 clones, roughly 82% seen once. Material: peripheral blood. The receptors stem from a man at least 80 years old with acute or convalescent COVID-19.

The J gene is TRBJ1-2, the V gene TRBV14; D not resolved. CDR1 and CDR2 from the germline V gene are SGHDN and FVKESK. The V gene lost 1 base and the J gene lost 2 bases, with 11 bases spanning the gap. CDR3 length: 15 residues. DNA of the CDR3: TGTGCCAGCAGCCAAGGAGGAGGGAACAACTATGGCTACACCTTC. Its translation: CASSQGGGNNYGYTF.

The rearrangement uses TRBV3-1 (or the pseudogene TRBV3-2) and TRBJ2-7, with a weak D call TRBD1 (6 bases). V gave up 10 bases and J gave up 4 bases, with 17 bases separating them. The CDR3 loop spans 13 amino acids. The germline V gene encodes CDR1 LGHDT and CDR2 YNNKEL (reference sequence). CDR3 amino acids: CANLGAQFYEQYF. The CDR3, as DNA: TGTGCCAACTTGGGGGCACAGTTTTACGAGCAGTACTTC.

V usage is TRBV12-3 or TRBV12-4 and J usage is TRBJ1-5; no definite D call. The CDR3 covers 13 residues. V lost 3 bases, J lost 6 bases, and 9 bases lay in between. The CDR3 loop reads CASSFTSSQPQHF. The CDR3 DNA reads TGTGCCAGCAGTTTCACGTCCAGTCAGCCCCAGCATTTT.

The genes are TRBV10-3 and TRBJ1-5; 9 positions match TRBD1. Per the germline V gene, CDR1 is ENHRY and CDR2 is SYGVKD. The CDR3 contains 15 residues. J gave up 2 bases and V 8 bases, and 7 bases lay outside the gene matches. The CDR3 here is CAIGRGTGRNQPQHF. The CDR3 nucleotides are TGTGCCATCGGACGCGGGACAGGGCGCAATCAGCCCCAGCATTTT.

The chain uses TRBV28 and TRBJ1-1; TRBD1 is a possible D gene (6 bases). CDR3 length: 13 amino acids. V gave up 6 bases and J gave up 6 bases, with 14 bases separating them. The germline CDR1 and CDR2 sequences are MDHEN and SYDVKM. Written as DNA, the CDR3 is TGTGCCAGCAGATCCACAGGGTTGCCTGAAGCTTTCTTT. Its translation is CASRSTGLPEAFF.

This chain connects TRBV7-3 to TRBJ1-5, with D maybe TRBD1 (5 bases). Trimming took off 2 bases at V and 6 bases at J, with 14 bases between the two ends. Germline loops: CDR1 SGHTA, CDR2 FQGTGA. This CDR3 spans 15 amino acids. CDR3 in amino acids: CASSLWGDPSQPQHF. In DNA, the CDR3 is TGTGCCAGCAGCTTATGGGGGGACCCGAGTCAGCCCCAGCATTTT. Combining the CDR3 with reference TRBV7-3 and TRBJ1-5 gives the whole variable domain GAGVSQTPSNKVTEKGKYVELRCDPISGHTALYWYRQSLGQGPEFLIYFQGTGAADDSGLPNDRFFAVRPEGSVSTLKIQRTERGDSAVYLCASSLWGDPSQPQHFGDGTRLSIL.

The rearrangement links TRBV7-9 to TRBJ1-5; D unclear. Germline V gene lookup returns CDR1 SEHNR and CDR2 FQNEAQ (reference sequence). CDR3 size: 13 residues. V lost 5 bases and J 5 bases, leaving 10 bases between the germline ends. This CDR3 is CASSPMRDQPQHF. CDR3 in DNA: TGTGCCAGCAGCCCCATGCGGGATCAGCCCCAGCATTTT.

In DNA, the CDR3 is TGTGCCAGCTCCCCGCTACAGGGAACTAATGAAAAACTGTTTTTT. It specifies CASSPLQGTNEKLFF. The chain has TRBV18 and TRBJ1-4; possibly TRBD1 for D (6 bases). CDR1 is KGHSH and CDR2 is LQKENI in the germline V gene. There are 15 residues in the CDR3. With 6 bases removed from V and 1 base from J, the gap between germline ends came to 12 bases.

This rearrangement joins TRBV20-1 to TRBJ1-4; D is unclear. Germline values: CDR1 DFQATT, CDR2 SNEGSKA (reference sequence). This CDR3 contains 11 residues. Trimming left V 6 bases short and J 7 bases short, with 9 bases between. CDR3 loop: CSAKAGEKLFF. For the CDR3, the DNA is TGCAGTGCCAAGGCGGGTGAAAAACTGTTTTTT.

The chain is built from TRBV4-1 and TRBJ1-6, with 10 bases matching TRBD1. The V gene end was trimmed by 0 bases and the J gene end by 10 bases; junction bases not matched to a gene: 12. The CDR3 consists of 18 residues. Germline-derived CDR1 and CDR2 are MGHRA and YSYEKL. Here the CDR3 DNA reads TGCGCCAGCAGCCAAGACACGAATACCGGGACAGGGGACTCACCCCTCCACTTT. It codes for CASSQDTNTGTGDSPLHF.

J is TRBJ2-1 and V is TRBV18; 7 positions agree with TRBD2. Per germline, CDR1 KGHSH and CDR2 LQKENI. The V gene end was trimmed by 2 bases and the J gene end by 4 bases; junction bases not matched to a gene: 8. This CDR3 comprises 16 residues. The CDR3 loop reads CASSPVVASGYNEQFF. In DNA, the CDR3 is TGTGCCAGCTCACCAGTAGTGGCTAGCGGATACAATGAGCAGTTCTTC.

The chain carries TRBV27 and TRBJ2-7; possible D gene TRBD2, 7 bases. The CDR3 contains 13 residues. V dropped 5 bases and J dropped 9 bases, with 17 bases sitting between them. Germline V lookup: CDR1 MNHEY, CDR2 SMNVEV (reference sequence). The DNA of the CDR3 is TGTGCCAGCAGTAGCCTCGCGGGGGCCGTGCAGTACTTC. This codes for CASSSLAGAVQYF.

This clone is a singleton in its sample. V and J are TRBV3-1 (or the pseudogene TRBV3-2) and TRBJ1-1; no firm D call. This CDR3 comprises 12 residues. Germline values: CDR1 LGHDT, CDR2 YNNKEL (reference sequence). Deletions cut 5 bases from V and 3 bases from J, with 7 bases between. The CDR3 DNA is TGTGCCAGCAGCTTGAGTGACACTGAAGCTTTCTTT. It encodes CASSLSDTEAFF.

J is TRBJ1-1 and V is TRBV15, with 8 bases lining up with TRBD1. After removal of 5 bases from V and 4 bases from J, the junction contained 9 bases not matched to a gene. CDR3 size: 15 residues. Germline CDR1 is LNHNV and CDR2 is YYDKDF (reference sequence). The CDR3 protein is CATSYYQGARTEAFF. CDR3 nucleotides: TGTGCCACCAGCTATTACCAGGGGGCGCGCACTGAAGCTTTCTTT.

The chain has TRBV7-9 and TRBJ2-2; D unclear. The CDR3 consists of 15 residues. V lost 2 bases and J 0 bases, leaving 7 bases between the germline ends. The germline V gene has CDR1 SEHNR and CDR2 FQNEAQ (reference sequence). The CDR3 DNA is TGTGCCAGCAGCTTAATCCAGGCGAACACCGGGGAGCTGTTTTTT. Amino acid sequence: CASSLIQANTGELFF.

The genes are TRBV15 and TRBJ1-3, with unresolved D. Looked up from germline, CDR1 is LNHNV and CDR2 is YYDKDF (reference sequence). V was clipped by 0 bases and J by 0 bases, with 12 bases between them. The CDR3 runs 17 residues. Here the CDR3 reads CATSRDPPHNSGNTIYF. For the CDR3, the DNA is TGTGCCACCAGCAGAGATCCTCCCCACAACTCTGGAAACACCATATATTTT.